This T cell receptor (beta chain) was profiled in a study of blood T cell repertoires in COVID-19. Libraries were prepared by immunoSEQ multiplex PCR; TCRdb keeps only in-frame clonotypes and omits some of them. The sample has approximately 150,000 clones; around 87% are singletons. There are a few counts of this clone. V lost 4 bases to trimming and J lost 5 bases, with 9 bases between them. Germline V gene sequence: CDR1 KGHSH, CDR2 LQKENI. The CDR3 is made up of 12 amino acids. The sequencing sample was made of peripheral blood. The clonotype was recovered from a woman in her forties or fifties with active or convalescent COVID-19. The rearrangement joins TRBV18 to TRBJ2-7; TRBD2 might be the D (6 bases). DNA of the CDR3: TGTGCCAGCTCACGGAGGGAAGACGAGCAGTACTTC. Translated: CASSRREDEQYF.